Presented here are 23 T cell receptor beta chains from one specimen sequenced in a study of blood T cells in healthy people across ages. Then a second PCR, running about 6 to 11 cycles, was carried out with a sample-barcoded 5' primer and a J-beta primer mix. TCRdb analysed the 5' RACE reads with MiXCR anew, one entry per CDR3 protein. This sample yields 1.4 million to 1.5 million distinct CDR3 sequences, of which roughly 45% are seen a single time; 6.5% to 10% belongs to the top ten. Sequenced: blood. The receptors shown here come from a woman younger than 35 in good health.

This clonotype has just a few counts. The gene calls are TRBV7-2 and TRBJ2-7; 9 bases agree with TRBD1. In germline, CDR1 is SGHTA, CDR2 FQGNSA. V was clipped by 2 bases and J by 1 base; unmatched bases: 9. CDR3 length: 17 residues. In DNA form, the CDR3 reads TGTGCCAGCAGCTTACGCTCGACGGGACAGGGATCCTACGAGCAGTACTTC. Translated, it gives CASSLRSTGQGSYEQYF. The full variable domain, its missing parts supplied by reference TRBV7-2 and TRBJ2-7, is GAGVSQSPSNKVTEKGKDVELRCDPISGHTALYWYRQSLGQGLEFLIYFQGNSAPDKSGLPSDRFSAERTGGSVSTLTIQRTQQEDSAVYLCASSLRSTGQGSYEQYFGPGTRLTVT.

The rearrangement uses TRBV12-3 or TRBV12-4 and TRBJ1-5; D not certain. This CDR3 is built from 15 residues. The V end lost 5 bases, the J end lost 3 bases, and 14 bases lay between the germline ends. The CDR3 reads CASSTRRQNNQPQHF. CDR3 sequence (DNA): TGTGCCAGCAGTACCCGGAGGCAGAACAATCAGCCCCAGCATTTT.

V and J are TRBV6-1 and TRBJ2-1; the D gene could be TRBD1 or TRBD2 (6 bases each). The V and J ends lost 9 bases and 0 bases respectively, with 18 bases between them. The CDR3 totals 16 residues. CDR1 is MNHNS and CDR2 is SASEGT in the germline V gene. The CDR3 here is CASRGAGPSSYNEQFF. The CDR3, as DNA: TGTGCCAGTAGGGGGGCCGGGCCGAGCTCCTACAATGAGCAGTTCTTC.

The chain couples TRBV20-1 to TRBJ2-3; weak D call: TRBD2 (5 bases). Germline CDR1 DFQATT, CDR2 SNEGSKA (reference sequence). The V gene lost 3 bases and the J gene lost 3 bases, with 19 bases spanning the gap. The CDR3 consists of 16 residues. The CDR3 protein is CSASVGGAFRTDTQYF. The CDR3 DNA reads TGCAGTGCTAGTGTAGGAGGAGCCTTTCGTACAGATACGCAGTATTTT.

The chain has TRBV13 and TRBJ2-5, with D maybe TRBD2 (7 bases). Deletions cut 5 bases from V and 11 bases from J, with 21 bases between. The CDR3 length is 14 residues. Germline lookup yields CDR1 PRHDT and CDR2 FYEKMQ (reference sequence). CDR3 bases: TGTGCCAGCAGCCAAGAGGGGGGGAACAATGAGCAGTACTTC. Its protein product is CASSQEGGNNEQYF.

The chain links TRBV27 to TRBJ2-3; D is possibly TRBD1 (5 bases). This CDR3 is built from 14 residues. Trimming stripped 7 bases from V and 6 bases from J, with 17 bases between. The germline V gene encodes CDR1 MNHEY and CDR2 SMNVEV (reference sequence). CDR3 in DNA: TGTGCCAGCACCGCATGGGGCCCGACGGATACGCAGTATTTT. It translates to CASTAWGPTDTQYF.

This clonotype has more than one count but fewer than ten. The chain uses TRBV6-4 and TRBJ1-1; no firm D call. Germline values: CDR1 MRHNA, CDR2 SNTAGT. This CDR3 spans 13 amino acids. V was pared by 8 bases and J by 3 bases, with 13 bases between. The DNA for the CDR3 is TGTGCCAGCTCGCGGACGGCGGACACTGAAGCTTTCTTT. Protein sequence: CASSRTADTEAFF.

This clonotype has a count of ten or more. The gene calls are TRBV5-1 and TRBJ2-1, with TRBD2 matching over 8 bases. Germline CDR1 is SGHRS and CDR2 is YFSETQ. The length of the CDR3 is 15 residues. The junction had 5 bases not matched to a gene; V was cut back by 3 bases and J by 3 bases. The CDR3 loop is CASSSSGTSYNEQFF. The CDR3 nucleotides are TGCGCCAGCAGCTCCTCCGGGACTAGCTACAATGAGCAGTTCTTC.

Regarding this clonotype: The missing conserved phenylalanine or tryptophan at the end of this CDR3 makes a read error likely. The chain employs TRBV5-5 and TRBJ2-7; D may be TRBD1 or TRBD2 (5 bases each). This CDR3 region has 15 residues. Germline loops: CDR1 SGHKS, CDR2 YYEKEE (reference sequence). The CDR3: CASSLGLSGTAEQYL. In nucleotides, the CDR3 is TGTGCCAGCAGTTTGGGTCTATCCGGGACGGCTGAGCAGTACTTA.

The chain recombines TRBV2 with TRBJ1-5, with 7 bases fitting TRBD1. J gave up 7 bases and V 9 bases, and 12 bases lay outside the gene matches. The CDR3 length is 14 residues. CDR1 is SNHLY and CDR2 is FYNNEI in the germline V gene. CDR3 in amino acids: CASHITGESQPQHF. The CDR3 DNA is TGTGCCAGTCACATTACAGGGGAAAGCCAGCCCCAGCATTTT. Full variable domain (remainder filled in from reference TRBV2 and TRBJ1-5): EPEVTQTPSHQVTQMGQEVILRCVPISNHLYFYWYRQILGQKVEFLVSFYNNEISEKSEIFDDQFSVERPDGSNFTLKIRSTKLEDSAMYFCASHITGESQPQHFGDGTRLSIL.

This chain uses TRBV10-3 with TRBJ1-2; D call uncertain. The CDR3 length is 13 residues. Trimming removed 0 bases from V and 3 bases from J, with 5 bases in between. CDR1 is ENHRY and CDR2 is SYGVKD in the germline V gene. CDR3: CAISESPHYGYTF. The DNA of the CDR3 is TGTGCCATCAGTGAGTCCCCGCACTATGGCTACACCTTC.

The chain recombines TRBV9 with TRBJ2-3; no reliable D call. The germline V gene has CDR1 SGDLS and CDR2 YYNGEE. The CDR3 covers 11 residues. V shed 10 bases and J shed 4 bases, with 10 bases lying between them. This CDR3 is CAHTNSDTQYF. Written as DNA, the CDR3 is TGTGCCCATACAAATTCAGATACGCAGTATTTT.

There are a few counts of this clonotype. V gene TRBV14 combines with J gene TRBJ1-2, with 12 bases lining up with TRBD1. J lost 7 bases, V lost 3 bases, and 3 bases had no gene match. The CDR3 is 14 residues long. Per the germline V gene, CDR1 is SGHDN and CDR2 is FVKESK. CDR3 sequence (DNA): TGTGCCAGCAGCCAGTTGGGACAGGGGGCTGGCTACACCTTC. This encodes CASSQLGQGAGYTF.

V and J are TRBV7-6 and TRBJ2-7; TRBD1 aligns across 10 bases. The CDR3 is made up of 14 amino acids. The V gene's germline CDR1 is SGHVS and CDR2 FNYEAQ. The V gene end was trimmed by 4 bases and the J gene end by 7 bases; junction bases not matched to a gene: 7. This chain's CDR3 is CASSYGTGAGEQYF. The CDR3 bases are TGTGCCAGCAGCTACGGGACAGGGGCGGGGGAGCAGTACTTC.

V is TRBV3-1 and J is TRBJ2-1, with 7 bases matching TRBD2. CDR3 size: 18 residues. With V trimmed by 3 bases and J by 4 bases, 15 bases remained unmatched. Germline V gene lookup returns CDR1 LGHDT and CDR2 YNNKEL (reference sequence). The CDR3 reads CASSHIGELASGYNEQFF. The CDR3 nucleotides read TGTGCCAGCAGCCACATAGGCGAGCTGGCTAGCGGTTACAATGAGCAGTTCTTC.

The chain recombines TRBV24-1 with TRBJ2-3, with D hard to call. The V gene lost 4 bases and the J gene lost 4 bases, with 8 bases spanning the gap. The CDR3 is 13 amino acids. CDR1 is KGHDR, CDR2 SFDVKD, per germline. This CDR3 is CATSDSLADTQYF. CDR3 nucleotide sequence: TGTGCCACCAGTGACTCCCTTGCAGATACGCAGTATTTT.

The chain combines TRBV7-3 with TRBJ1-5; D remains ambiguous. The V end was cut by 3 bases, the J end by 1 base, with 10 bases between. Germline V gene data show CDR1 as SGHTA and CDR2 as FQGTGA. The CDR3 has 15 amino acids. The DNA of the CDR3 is TGTGCCAGCAGCTTTTATAGTAGGAGCAATCAGCCCCAGCATTTT. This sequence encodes CASSFYSRSNQPQHF.

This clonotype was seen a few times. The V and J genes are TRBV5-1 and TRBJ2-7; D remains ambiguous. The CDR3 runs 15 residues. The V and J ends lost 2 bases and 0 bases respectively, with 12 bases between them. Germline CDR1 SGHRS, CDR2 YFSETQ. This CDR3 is CASSFRVVHSYEQYF. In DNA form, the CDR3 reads TGCGCCAGCAGCTTCCGGGTGGTACACTCCTACGAGCAGTACTTC. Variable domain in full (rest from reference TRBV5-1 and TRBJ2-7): KAGVTQTPRYLIKTRGQQVTLSCSPISGHRSVSWYQQTPGQGLQFLFEYFSETQRNKGNFPGRFSGRQFSNSRSEMNVSTLELGDSALYLCASSFRVVHSYEQYFGPGTRLTVT.

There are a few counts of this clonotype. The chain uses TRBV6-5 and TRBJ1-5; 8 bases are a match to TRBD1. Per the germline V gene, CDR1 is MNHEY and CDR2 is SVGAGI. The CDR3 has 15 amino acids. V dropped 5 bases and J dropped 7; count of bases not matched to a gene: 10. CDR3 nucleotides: TGTGCCAGCAGTCAGACAGGGGCCAGGGGGCAGCCCCAGCATTTT. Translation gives CASSQTGARGQPQHF.

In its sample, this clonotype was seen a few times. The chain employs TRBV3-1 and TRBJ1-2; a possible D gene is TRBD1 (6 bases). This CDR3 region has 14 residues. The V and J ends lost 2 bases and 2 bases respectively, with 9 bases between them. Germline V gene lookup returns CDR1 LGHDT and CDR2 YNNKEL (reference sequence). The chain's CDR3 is CASSQRDTNYGYTF. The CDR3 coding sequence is TGTGCCAGCAGCCAACGGGACACCAACTATGGCTACACCTTC.

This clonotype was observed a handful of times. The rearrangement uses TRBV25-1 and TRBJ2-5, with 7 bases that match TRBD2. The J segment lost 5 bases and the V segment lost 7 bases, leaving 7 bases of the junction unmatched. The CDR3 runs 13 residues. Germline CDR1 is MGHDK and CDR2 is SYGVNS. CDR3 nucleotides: TGTGCCAGCAAGGCGGGAGCTCGGGAGACCCAGTACTTC. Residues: CASKAGARETQYF.

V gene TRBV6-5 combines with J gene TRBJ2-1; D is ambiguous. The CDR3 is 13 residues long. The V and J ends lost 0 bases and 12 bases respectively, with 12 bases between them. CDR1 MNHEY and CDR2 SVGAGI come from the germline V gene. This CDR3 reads CASSYSIQRGQFF. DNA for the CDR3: TGTGCCAGCAGTTACTCGATTCAACGTGGGCAGTTCTTC.

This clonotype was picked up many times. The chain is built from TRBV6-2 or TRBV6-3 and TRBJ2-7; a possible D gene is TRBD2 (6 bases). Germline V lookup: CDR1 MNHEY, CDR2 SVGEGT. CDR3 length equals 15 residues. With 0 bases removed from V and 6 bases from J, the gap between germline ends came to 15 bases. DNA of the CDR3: TGTGCCAGCAGTTACTCTTCTGCGCGGGATGGCGAGCAGTACTTC. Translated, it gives CASSYSSARDGEQYF.